This passage covers 17 T cell receptor beta chains from one sample sequenced in a study of blood T cell repertoires in COVID-19. Only in-frame clones appear in the TCRdb table, and some are missing; sequencing was by immunoSEQ multiplex PCR. The table shows fewer than 80,000 clones, with 74% occurring only once. The sequenced sample consisted of peripheral blood. The receptors come from a woman of 80 years or more with acute or convalescent COVID-19.

Only a few counts were recorded for this clone. This sequence joins TRBV4-2 and TRBJ2-4, with TRBD2 matching over 14 bases. V lost 0 bases, J lost 9 bases, and 13 bases stayed unmatched. Germline V gene sequence: CDR1 LGHNA, CDR2 YNFKEQ. This CDR3 contains 19 residues. The CDR3 region has the DNA TGTGCCAGCAGCCAAGATGTGACTAGCGGGAGGGTAGGAGAATTCATTCAGTACTTC. Amino acid sequence: CASSQDVTSGRVGEFIQYF.

The chain couples TRBV5-1 to TRBJ2-7, with D possibly TRBD2 on 6 matching bases. V was cut by 2 bases and J by 2 bases, with 14 bases left in between. The germline CDR1 and CDR2 sequences are SGHRS and YFSETQ. This CDR3 is 15 amino acids long. CDR3 loop: CASSFGGSQTYEQYF. In DNA form, the CDR3 reads TGCGCCAGCAGCTTCGGAGGGAGCCAAACCTACGAGCAGTACTTC.

In this sample, this clone turned up many times. The chain has TRBV28 and TRBJ2-1, with 9 bases identical to TRBD2. J was trimmed by 4 bases and V by 4 bases; bases with no gene match: 8. Per the germline V gene, CDR1 is MDHEN and CDR2 is SYDVKM. This CDR3 is built from 16 residues. CDR3 amino acids: CASSSSRTSAYNEQFF. CDR3 DNA sequence: TGTGCCAGCAGTTCCTCCAGGACTAGCGCATACAATGAGCAGTTCTTC.

This chain uses TRBV6-2 or TRBV6-3 with TRBJ1-5; possible D gene TRBD1, 5 bases. Germline CDR1 and CDR2: MNHEY and SVGEGT. Trimming stripped 2 bases from V and 1 base from J, with 18 bases between. The CDR3 has 18 amino acids. The CDR3 DNA reads TGTGCCAGCAGTTACGGGCAGGCTAGGGGTTTGAGCAATCAGCCCCAGCATTTT. Translated: CASSYGQARGLSNQPQHF.

The chain is built from TRBV5-1 and TRBJ1-6; tentative D call: TRBD1 (6 bases). CDR1 SGHRS and CDR2 YFSETQ come from the germline V gene. Trimming pared 6 bases from V and 4 bases from J, leaving 17 bases between. The CDR3 sequence is 16 residues long. The CDR3 here is CASTISGQIYNSPLHF. CDR3 sequence (DNA): TGCGCCAGCACAATTTCAGGACAGATTTATAATTCACCCCTCCACTTT.

The chain employs TRBV28 and TRBJ2-5; possible D gene TRBD2, 6 bases. Deletions cut 5 bases from V and 4 bases from J, with 14 bases between. The CDR3 totals 14 residues. Germline CDR1 MDHEN, CDR2 SYDVKM. The CDR3 region has the DNA TGTGCCAGCAGTCCACGGAGGGTGGGAGAGACCCAGTACTTC. Residues: CASSPRRVGETQYF.

The chain joins TRBV6-5 to TRBJ2-3, with a weak D call TRBD2 (5 bases). Trimming shortened V by 0 bases and J by 3 bases, and 13 bases separated the two germline ends. The CDR3 is 16 amino acids. CDR1 and CDR2 from the germline V gene are MNHEY and SVGAGI. CDR3 sequence reads: CASSYSGNAATDTQYF. CDR3 bases: TGTGCCAGCAGTTACTCCGGGAATGCGGCTACAGATACGCAGTATTTT.

The CDR3 bases are TGTGCCAGCAGTCCTAATCCGTCGGGTACTGAAGCTTTCTTT. Amino acids: CASSPNPSGTEAFF. The chain is built from TRBV5-6 and TRBJ1-1; no clear D. This CDR3 spans 14 amino acids. Trimming left V 5 bases short and J 5 bases short, with 16 bases between. The germline V gene has CDR1 SGHDT and CDR2 YYEEEE.

V gene TRBV5-1 combines with J gene TRBJ1-4, with D possibly TRBD1 on 6 matching bases. CDR3 size: 14 residues. From germline, CDR1 is SGHRS and CDR2 YFSETQ. V lost 3 bases to trimming and J lost 7 bases, with 13 bases between them. CDR3 amino acids: CASSSRGGGEKLFF. In nucleotides, the CDR3 is TGCGCCAGCAGCTCGAGGGGGGGAGGTGAAAAACTGTTTTTT.

This chain joins TRBV21-1 and TRBJ1-1. TRBV21-1 is a listed pseudogene. The CDR3 has 15 amino acids. CDR3 sequence (DNA): TGTGCCAGCAGCACACCGGGACTGCGGGGCACTGAAGCTTTCTTT. Translated, it gives CASSTPGLRGTEAFF.

The V gene is TRBV29-1, the J gene TRBJ2-1; the match to TRBD2 covers 9 bases. The J segment lost 4 bases and the V segment lost 3 bases, leaving 1 base of the junction unmatched. Germline V gives CDR1 SQVTM, CDR2 ANQGSEA. This CDR3 has 13 residues. The CDR3 DNA sequence: TGCAGCGTTGAGCTAGCGGGGTACAATGAGCAGTTCTTC. Encoded protein: CSVELAGYNEQFF.

The chain is built from TRBV4-2 and TRBJ2-1; D not certain. The ends were cut back, 0 bases at V and 0 bases at J, with 12 bases in the middle. The V gene's germline CDR1 is LGHNA and CDR2 YNFKEQ. There are 17 residues in the CDR3. The CDR3 spells CASSQDNRRGSYNEQFF. The CDR3 DNA follows: TGTGCCAGCAGCCAAGATAATCGACGCGGCTCCTACAATGAGCAGTTCTTC.

This clone appeared a single time. The chain links TRBV28 to TRBJ2-2; 12 nucleotides line up with TRBD2. The CDR3 spans 16 residues. V was pared by 5 bases and J by 1 base, with 2 bases of the junction left unmatched. Germline CDR1 is MDHEN and CDR2 is SYDVKM. CDR3 in amino acids: CASSRTSGKNTGELFF. The CDR3 nucleotides are TGTGCCAGCAGTCGGACTAGCGGGAAGAACACCGGGGAGCTGTTTTTT. The whole variable domain, filled in from reference TRBV28 and TRBJ2-2, reads DVKVTQSSRYLVKRTGEKVFLECVQDMDHENMFWYRQDPGLGLRLIYFSYDVKMKEKGDIPEGYSVSREKKERFSLILESASTNQTSMYLCASSRTSGKNTGELFFGEGSRLTVL.

This clone came up a few times. The chain joins TRBV28 to TRBJ2-1; D uncertain. Germline V gene sequence: CDR1 MDHEN, CDR2 SYDVKM. V was shortened by 6 bases and J by 10 bases, with 13 bases between the two germline ends. This CDR3 has 12 residues. This CDR3 reads CASSLLVREQFF. The CDR3 nucleotides read TGTGCCAGCAGCCTGCTAGTTCGGGAGCAGTTCTTC.

This clone was seen many times. Within the sample, other DNA sequences also encode this same CDR3. The chain has TRBV19 and TRBJ1-1; D might be TRBD1 (6 bases). This CDR3 spans 13 amino acids. Germline V gives CDR1 LNHDA, CDR2 SQIVND (reference sequence). With 3 bases removed from V and 4 bases from J, the gap between germline ends came to 9 bases. Here the CDR3 reads CASSIQGSTEAFF. The CDR3 DNA sequence: TGTGCCAGTAGTATCCAGGGGAGCACTGAAGCTTTCTTT.

The chain is built from TRBV5-1 and TRBJ2-3, with 10 bases that match TRBD2. After removal of 2 bases from V and 5 bases from J, the junction contained 2 bases not matched to a gene. The CDR3 covers 14 residues. Germline CDR1 and CDR2: SGHRS and YFSETQ. CDR3: CASSFRLAGDTQYF. In DNA form, the CDR3 reads TGCGCCAGCAGCTTTAGACTAGCGGGAGATACGCAGTATTTT.

The J gene is TRBJ2-1, the V gene TRBV19; 10 bases line up with TRBD2. Germline CDR1 LNHDA, CDR2 SQIVND (reference sequence). This CDR3 has 16 residues. Trimming removed 6 bases from V and 2 bases from J; junction bases left unmatched: 7. The CDR3 is CASRLTSGFTYNEQFF. The DNA for the CDR3 is TGTGCCAGTAGATTGACTAGCGGGTTTACCTACAATGAGCAGTTCTTC.